This T cell receptor beta chain was identified in a study of T cell responses to AZD1222 COVID-19 vaccine. Points from the study as a whole: Targeting of unmutated variant regions was reportedly seen in nearly half of spike-specific TCRs. The study sampled repertoires only after the peak T cell response. Spike-wide vaccine-associated CD4 TCRs dominated at 160-218 and 743-854. Donors skewed white British and female; clonal diversity was possibly underestimated.

As concerns this clone: Antigen unknown.

Method: immunoSEQ multiplex PCR; TCRdb's copy keeps in-frame clones and lacks some. The repertoire holds 150,000 to 200,000 clones, with roughly 94% as singletons. V was cut by 0 bases and J by 14 bases, with 12 bases left in between. Germline V gene lookup returns CDR1 GTSNPN and CDR2 SVGIG (reference sequence). The CDR3 spans 11 residues. The chain has TRBV30 and TRBJ2-3; D unresolved. This clonotype was obtained from an adult who received the AZD1222 COVID-19 vaccine. The material sequenced was peripheral blood, taken 28 days after the second AZD1222 dose. CDR3 amino acids: CAWSVGQILYF. The CDR3 region has the DNA TGTGCCTGGAGTGTAGGGCAGATACTGTATTTT.